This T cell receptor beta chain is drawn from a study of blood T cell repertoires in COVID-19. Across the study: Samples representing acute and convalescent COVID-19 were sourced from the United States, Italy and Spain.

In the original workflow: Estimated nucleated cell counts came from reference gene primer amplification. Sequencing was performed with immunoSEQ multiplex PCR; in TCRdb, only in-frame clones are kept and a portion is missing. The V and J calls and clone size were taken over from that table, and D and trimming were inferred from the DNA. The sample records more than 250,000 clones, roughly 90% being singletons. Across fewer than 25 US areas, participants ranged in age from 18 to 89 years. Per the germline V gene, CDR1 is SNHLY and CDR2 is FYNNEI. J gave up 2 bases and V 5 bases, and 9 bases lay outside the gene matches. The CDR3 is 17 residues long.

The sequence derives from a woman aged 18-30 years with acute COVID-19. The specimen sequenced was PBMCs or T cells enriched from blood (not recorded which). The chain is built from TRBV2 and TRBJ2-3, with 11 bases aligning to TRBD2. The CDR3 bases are TGTGCCAGCAGTTCACCGGGACTAGCGGAGCTCACAGATACGCAGTATTTT. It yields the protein CASSSPGLAELTDTQYF.